Given below is one T cell receptor (beta chain) in context. This likely comes from a read error, as the CDR3 has no conserved phenylalanine or tryptophan at its end. Random hexamers were used to reverse transcribe an amount of roughly 0.5 to 1 ug RNA. TCRdb passed the immunoSEQ multiplex PCR reads through MiXCR, listing each CDR3 protein once. The table shows roughly 50,000 distinct CDR3 sequences, with 80% to 95% occurring only once. The entry originates in a study of CD8 T cells in Susac syndrome. Sequenced input: CD8+ T cells from PBMCs. The sequence came from a human donor in good health.

CDR3 in amino acids: CSVEDPTSGDYEQYL. The DNA of the CDR3 is TGCAGCGTTGAAGATCCGACTAGCGGGGACTACGAGCAGTACTTG. V usage is TRBV29-1 and J usage is TRBJ2-7; 11 bases are a match to TRBD2. Germline-derived CDR1 and CDR2 are SQVTM and ANQGSEA. The V segment lost 0 bases and the J segment 3 bases; nucleotides outside the gene matches: 4. The CDR3 contains 15 residues.